The entry that follows covers one TCR beta chain sequence. This sample was included in a study of blood T cell repertoires in COVID-19. About the research overall: From the United States, Italy and Spain came samples of acute and convalescent COVID-19. PBMCs, B-cell-depleted T cells, or T cells provided the cDNA or gDNA that made up the material.

Participants classified as exposed had met a COVID-19 case within 2 weeks before study entry. Authors' processing steps: Amplification of reference gene primers provided the estimated nucleated cell counts. Using immunoSEQ multiplex PCR, the repertoire was profiled, and TCRdb retains in-frame clones only, with some absent. V and J calls and clone size are as listed in that table; D and trimming were resolved from the DNA. The sample lists about 350,000 clones, approximately 91% occurring once. With V trimmed by 3 bases and J by 3 bases, 2 bases remained unmatched. This CDR3 region has 14 residues. Germline lookup yields CDR1 LNHNV and CDR2 YYDKDF (reference sequence).

The chain employs TRBV15 and TRBJ1-5; 7 bases fit TRBD1. The sequence derives from a woman in her twenties or thirties who had been exposed to COVID-19. The sequenced sample consisted of PBMCs or T cells enriched from blood (not recorded which). The DNA of the CDR3 is TGTGCCACCAGCAGGGGACAGATCAATCAGCCCCAGCATTTT. It yields the protein CATSRGQINQPQHF.